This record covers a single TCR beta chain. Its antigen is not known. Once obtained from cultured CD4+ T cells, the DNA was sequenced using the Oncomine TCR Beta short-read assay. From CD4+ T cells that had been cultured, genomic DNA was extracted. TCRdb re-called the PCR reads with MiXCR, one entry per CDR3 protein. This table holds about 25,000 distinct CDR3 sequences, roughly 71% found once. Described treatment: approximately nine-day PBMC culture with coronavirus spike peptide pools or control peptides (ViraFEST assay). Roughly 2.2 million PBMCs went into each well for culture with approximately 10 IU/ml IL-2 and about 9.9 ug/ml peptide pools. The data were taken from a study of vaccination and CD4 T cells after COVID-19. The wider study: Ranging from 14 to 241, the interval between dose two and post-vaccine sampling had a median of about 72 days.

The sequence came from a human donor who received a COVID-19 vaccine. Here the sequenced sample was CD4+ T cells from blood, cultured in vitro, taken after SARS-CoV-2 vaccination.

CDR3 sequence reads: CSARDFALGGYTF. Written as DNA, the CDR3 is TGCAGTGCTAGAGATTTCGCCCTGGGGGGCTACACCTTC. The chain recombines TRBV20-1 with TRBJ1-2; no clear D gene. Trimming shortened V by 0 bases and J by 8 bases, and 13 bases separated the two germline ends. Germline CDR1 reads DFQATT; CDR2 reads SNEGSKA (reference sequence). There are 13 residues in the CDR3.